This T cell receptor (beta chain) was obtained from a study of T cell responses to AZD1222 COVID-19 vaccine. Notes on the study in general: Mapped onto spike, vaccine-associated CD4 TCRs spanned it and were dominant at 160-218 and 743-854. Clonal diversity was possibly underestimated, and the donors were mostly white British, with more females. Repertoires in all cases were sampled only once the peak T cell response had passed.

Regarding this clone: Antigen: not known.

Assay used: immunoSEQ multiplex PCR; TCRdb lists only in-frame clones, some missing. The sample has roughly 270,000 clones, approximately 94% seen once. The CDR3 totals 15 residues. Germline CDR1 MDHEN, CDR2 SYDVKM. Trimming removed 7 bases from V and 6 bases from J; junction bases left unmatched: 11. Sequenced material: peripheral blood, taken 28 days after the second AZD1222 dose. This TCR came from an adult who received the AZD1222 COVID-19 vaccine. The chain links TRBV28 to TRBJ2-1; 8 bases agree with TRBD2. CDR3 amino acids: CASTKAGLVANEQFF. The CDR3 DNA reads TGTGCCAGCACCAAAGCGGGACTAGTGGCCAATGAGCAGTTCTTC. The full variable domain, its missing parts supplied by reference TRBV28 and TRBJ2-1, is DVKVTQSSRYLVKRTGEKVFLECVQDMDHENMFWYRQDPGLGLRLIYFSYDVKMKEKGDIPEGYSVSREKKERFSLILESASTNQTSMYLCASTKAGLVANEQFFGPGTRLTVL.